This is a list of T cell receptor beta chains from one sample in a study of T cell repertoires in ileal Crohn's disease. Using immunoSEQ multiplex PCR, the repertoire was profiled, and TCRdb retains in-frame clones only, with some absent. The sample lists over 10,000 clones; about 67% were seen once. Sequencing was carried out using ileal tissue. The source is an adult with Crohn's disease. Both conserved end residues are part of each CDR3. The order of the fields is clone size, V gene, D gene, J gene, CDR3 protein, CDR3 DNA. A D gene is named only where the DNA matches it firmly. Size tells how often a clone was seen (once, few, many) or the class of an expanded clone, and some rows leave it out.

size: few
V: TRBV28
D: TRBD1
J: TRBJ1-2
CDR3: CASNPATGGFYGYTF
DNA: TGTGCCAGCAATCCCGCCACAGGGGGTTTCTATGGCTACACCTTC

size: few
V: TRBV5-1
D: .
J: TRBJ2-7
CDR3: CASSLRQVAEQYF
DNA: TGCGCCAGCAGCTTGAGACAGGTGGCCGAGCAGTACTTC

size: once
V: TRBV28
D: .
J: TRBJ1-1
CDR3: CASESGVNTEAFF
DNA: TGTGCCAGCGAGTCGGGGGTAAACACTGAAGCTTTCTTT

size: few
V: TRBV7-9
D: .
J: TRBJ1-3
CDR3: CASSLGEARTIYF
DNA: TGTGCCAGCAGCTTAGGGGAGGCACGAACCATATATTTT

size: .
V: TRBV7-3
D: .
J: TRBJ2-7
CDR3: CASSLSLANEQYF
DNA: TGTGCCAGCAGCTTATCGTTAGCTAACGAGCAGTACTTC

size: .
V: TRBV29-1
D: .
J: TRBJ2-5
CDR3: CSGARGAETQYF
DNA: TGCAGCGGGGCCCGGGGGGCGGAGACCCAGTACTTC

size: .
V: TRBV11-1
D: TRBD1
J: TRBJ2-5
CDR3: CASRKGQQETQYF
DNA: TGTGCCAGCAGAAAGGGACAGCAAGAGACCCAGTACTTC

size: .
V: TRBV6-5
D: .
J: TRBJ1-2
CDR3: CASGDHGNYGYTF
DNA: TGTGCCAGCGGGGATCACGGCAACTATGGCTACACCTTC

size: .
V: TRBV27
D: TRBD1
J: TRBJ1-3
CDR3: CASSPRDRATDTIYF
DNA: TGTGCCAGCAGTCCGCGGGACAGGGCTACGGACACCATATATTTT

size: .
V: TRBV7-3
D: TRBD1
J: TRBJ1-1
CDR3: CASSPRGQGEAFF
DNA: TGTGCCAGCAGCCCCAGGGGACAGGGAGAAGCTTTCTTT

size: .
V: TRBV7-6
D: .
J: TRBJ1-2
CDR3: CASSLGIGAAGSGYTF
DNA: TGTGCCAGCAGCTTAGGTATCGGCGCGGCAGGATCTGGCTACACCTTC

size: few
V: TRBV5-1
D: TRBD1
J: TRBJ1-6
CDR3: CASRAGTGEAPLHF
DNA: TGCGCCAGCAGGGCCGGGACAGGGGAGGCACCCCTCCACTTT

size: few
V: TRBV5-1
D: TRBD1
J: TRBJ1-4
CDR3: CASSLETGGKEKLFF
DNA: TGCGCCAGCAGCTTGGAGACAGGGGGCAAAGAAAAACTGTTTTTT

size: .
V: TRBV29-1
D: .
J: TRBJ2-3
CDR3: CSVESAKTTFRGYTQYF
DNA: TGCAGCGTTGAAAGCGCCAAGACTACCTTCCGAGGGTATACGCAGTATTTT

size: .
V: TRBV27
D: .
J: TRBJ1-1
CDR3: CASSSQGLNTEAFF
DNA: TGTGCCAGCAGTTCACAGGGACTGAACACTGAAGCTTTCTTT

size: .
V: TRBV21-1
D: .
J: TRBJ2-7
CDR3: CASSKGLQNSGFWGEQYF
DNA: TGTGCCAGCAGCAAAGGATTGCAGAACTCGGGATTTTGGGGCGAGCAGTACTTC

size: .
V: TRBV7-8
D: .
J: TRBJ1-2
CDR3: CASSWGPVNGYTF
DNA: TGTGCCAGCAGCTGGGGCCCGGTGAATGGCTACACCTTC

size: .
V: TRBV19
D: TRBD1
J: TRBJ2-3
CDR3: CASSPQGARGDTQYF
DNA: TGTGCCAGTAGTCCCCAGGGGGCGCGGGGAGATACGCAGTATTTT

size: .
V: TRBV27
D: .
J: TRBJ1-1
CDR3: CASRTWTVMNTEAFF
DNA: TGTGCCAGCAGGACTTGGACAGTCATGAACACTGAAGCTTTCTTT

size: .
V: TRBV5-1
D: .
J: TRBJ2-3
CDR3: CASSLGQGEVDTQYF
DNA: TGCGCCAGCAGCTTGGGGCAGGGGGAGGTAGATACGCAGTATTTT

size: .
V: TRBV18
D: TRBD1
J: TRBJ1-6
CDR3: CASSPTGANSPLHF
DNA: TGTGCCAGCTCACCGACAGGGGCTAATTCACCCCTCCACTTT

size: .
V: TRBV6-5
D: .
J: TRBJ1-6
CDR3: CASSKDSYNSPLHF
DNA: TGTGCCAGCAGTAAAGACTCCTATAATTCACCCCTCCACTTT

size: few
V: TRBV2
D: TRBD1
J: TRBJ1-1
CDR3: CASSDNRGMNTEAFF
DNA: TGTGCCAGCAGCGACAACAGGGGGATGAACACTGAAGCTTTCTTT

size: .
V: TRBV19
D: .
J: TRBJ2-2
CDR3: CASSIARTTGELFF
DNA: TGTGCCAGTAGTATAGCTAGGACAACCGGGGAGCTGTTTTTT

size: .
V: TRBV7-9
D: .
J: TRBJ2-3
CDR3: CASSFEFDTQYF
DNA: TGTGCCAGCAGCTTCGAATTTGATACGCAGTATTTT

size: .
V: TRBV18
D: .
J: TRBJ1-2
CDR3: CASSDEGGYYGYTF
DNA: TGTGCCAGCTCTGACGAGGGGGGCTACTATGGCTACACCTTC

size: .
V: TRBV6-5
D: .
J: TRBJ1-2
CDR3: CASSSRPQEGGGYTF
DNA: TGTGCCAGCAGCTCAAGACCGCAGGAAGGGGGTGGCTACACCTTC

size: .
V: TRBV6-6
D: TRBD2
J: TRBJ2-5
CDR3: CASSYSTSGGETQYF
DNA: TGTGCCAGCAGTTACTCGACTAGCGGGGGGGAGACCCAGTACTTC

size: .
V: TRBV11-2
D: .
J: TRBJ2-3
CDR3: CASRLTGNPTDTQYF
DNA: TGTGCCAGCAGATTAACCGGGAATCCCACAGATACGCAGTATTTT

size: .
V: TRBV2
D: .
J: TRBJ2-1
CDR3: CASRDPWNEQFF
DNA: TGTGCCAGCAGGGACCCCTGGAATGAGCAGTTCTTC

size: .
V: TRBV5-1
D: TRBD1
J: TRBJ1-4
CDR3: CASSLGARTGGDEKLFF
DNA: TGCGCCAGCAGTCTGGGGGCGAGGACAGGGGGCGATGAAAAACTGTTTTTT